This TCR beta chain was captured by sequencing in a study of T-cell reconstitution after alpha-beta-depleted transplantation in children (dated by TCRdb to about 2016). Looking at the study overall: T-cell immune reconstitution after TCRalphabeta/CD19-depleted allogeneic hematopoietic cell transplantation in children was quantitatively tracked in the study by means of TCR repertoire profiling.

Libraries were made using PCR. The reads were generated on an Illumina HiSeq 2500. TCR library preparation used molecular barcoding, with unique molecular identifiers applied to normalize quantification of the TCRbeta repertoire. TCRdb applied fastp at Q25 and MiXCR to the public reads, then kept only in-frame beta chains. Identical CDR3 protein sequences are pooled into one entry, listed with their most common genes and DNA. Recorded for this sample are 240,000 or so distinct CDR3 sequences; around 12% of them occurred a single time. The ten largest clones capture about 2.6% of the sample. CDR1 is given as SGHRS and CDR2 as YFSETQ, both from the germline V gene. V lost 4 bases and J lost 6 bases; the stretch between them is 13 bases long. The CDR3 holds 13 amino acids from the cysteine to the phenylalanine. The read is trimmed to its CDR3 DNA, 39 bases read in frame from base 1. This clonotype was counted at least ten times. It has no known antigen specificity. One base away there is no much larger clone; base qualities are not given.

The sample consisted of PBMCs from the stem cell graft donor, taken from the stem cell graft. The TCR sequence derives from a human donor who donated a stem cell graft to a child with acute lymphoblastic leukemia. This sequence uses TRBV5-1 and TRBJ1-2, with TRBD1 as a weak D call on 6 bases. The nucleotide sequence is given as TGCGCCAGCAGCCCGGACAGTAAGAATGGCTACACCTTC. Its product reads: CASSPDSKNGYTF.